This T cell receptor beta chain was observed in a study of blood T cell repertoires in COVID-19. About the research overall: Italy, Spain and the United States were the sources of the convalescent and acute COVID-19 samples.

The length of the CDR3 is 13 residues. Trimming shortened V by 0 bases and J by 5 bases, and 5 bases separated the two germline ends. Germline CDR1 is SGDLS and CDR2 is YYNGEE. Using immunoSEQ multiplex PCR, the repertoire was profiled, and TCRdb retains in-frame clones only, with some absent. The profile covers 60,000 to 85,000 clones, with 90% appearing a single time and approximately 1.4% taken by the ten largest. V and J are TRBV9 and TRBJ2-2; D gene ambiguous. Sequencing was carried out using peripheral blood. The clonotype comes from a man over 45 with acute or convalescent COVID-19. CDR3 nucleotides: TGTGCCAGCAGCGTAGCGGAGACCGGGGAGCTGTTTTTT. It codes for CASSVAETGELFF. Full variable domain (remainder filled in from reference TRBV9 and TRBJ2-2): DSGVTQTPKHLITATGQRVTLRCSPRSGDLSVYWYQQSLDQGLQFLIQYYNGEERAKGNILERFSAQQFPDLHSELNLSSLELGDSALYFCASSVAETGELFFGEGSRLTVL.